This T cell receptor (beta chain) emerged from a study of cytomegalovirus exposure and HLA in healthy donors. About the study: Counted in an early data release were about 85 million unique TCRs from HLA-typed donors.

Study results and limitations: Earlier analysis yielded a pattern in which most TCR beta V segments were productive about 90% or about 30% of the time. The likely explanation for a cluster of highly shared sequence variants was sequencing artifact. Relative to the approximately 670-donor mean, N-insertions were reportedly fewer in an Asian-associated ancestry cluster in a later analysis.

The PCR was carried out with 60 Vbeta primers and 13 Jbeta primers. Measured with immunoSEQ multiplex PCR; TCRdb has only the in-frame clones, and not every one. The sample consists of 90,000 to 130,000 clones, approximately 70% of them appearing once. This CDR3 spans 17 amino acids. In germline, CDR1 is LNHNV, CDR2 YYDKDF (reference sequence). The V and J ends lost 0 bases and 4 bases respectively, with 18 bases between them. Comment on this clone: As yet, its antigen is unknown.

The TCR sequence derives from a man in his thirties or forties in good health and CMV-seropositive. The sequenced material came from PBMCs. The chain couples TRBV15 to TRBJ1-1; possible D gene TRBD1, 5 bases. The CDR3 sequence is CATSRDRVNRLGTEAFF. The CDR3 DNA follows: TGTGCCACCAGCAGAGATCGAGTTAACAGGCTAGGCACTGAAGCTTTCTTT.